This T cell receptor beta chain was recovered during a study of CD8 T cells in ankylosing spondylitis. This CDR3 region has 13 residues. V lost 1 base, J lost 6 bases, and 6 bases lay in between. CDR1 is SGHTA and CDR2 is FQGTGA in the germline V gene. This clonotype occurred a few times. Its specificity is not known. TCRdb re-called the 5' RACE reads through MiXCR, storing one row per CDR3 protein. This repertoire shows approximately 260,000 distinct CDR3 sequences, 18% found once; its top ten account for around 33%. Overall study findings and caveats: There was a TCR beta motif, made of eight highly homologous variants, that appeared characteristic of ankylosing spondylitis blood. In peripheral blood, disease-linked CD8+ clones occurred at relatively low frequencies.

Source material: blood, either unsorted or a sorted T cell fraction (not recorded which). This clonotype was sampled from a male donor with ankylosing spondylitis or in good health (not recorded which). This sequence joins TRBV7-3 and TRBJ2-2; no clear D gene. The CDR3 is CASSLRASGELFF. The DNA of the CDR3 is TGTGCCAGCAGCTTAAGGGCATCCGGGGAGCTGTTTTTT.